The rows below give T cell receptor beta chains drawn from one sample of a study of blood T cell repertoires in COVID-19. The assay was immunoSEQ multiplex PCR, and TCRdb's table has in-frame clones only and misses some. The sample carries 200,000 to 250,000 clones, around 82% recorded once. Sequenced sample: peripheral blood. All receptors derive from a woman in her 70s with acute or convalescent COVID-19. CDR3s include the opening cysteine and the closing phenylalanine or tryptophan. The D gene is left open where the match is weak. Expanded clones get a size class; other rows say once, few or many, or leave the size out.

d_call: NA; clone_size: NA; v_call: TRBV3-1/TRBV3-2; j_call: TRBJ1-1; cdr3_nt: TGTGCCAGCACCATTCTGGGAGGGCCGGGTGAAGCTTTCTTT; cdr3_aa: CASTILGGPGEAFF
d_call: NA; clone_size: many; v_call: TRBV6-5; j_call: TRBJ2-7; cdr3_nt: TGTGCCAGCGGAGTGACAGCTTACGAGCAGTACTTC; cdr3_aa: CASGVTAYEQYF
d_call: NA; clone_size: NA; v_call: TRBV9; j_call: TRBJ2-3; cdr3_nt: TGTGCCAGCAGCGTAGCTCTGGCGACGGAGAAGGATACGCAGTATTTT; cdr3_aa: CASSVALATEKDTQYF
d_call: TRBD2; clone_size: NA; v_call: TRBV2; j_call: TRBJ2-7; cdr3_nt: TGTGCCAGCAGTGACGGAGTTTGGGCGGGGGGCCGAAATTCTTACGAGCAGTACTTC; cdr3_aa: CASSDGVWAGGRNSYEQYF
d_call: NA; clone_size: NA; v_call: TRBV5-1; j_call: TRBJ1-1; cdr3_nt: TGCGCCAGCAGTCTTGAAGGGAGGGAGAACACTGAAGCTTTCTTT; cdr3_aa: CASSLEGRENTEAFF
d_call: TRBD1; clone_size: NA; v_call: TRBV6-5; j_call: TRBJ1-1; cdr3_nt: TGTGCCAGCAGTTCCACAGGGGGCACTGAAGCTTTCTTT; cdr3_aa: CASSSTGGTEAFF
d_call: NA; clone_size: NA; v_call: TRBV6-2/TRBV6-3; j_call: TRBJ2-7; cdr3_nt: TGTGCCAGCAGCCGAGCCGGGGGGCAATCCTACGAGCAGTACTTC; cdr3_aa: CASSRAGGQSYEQYF
d_call: TRBD2; clone_size: NA; v_call: TRBV2; j_call: TRBJ2-5; cdr3_nt: TGTGCCAGCAGCCTATCGGGACTAGGGGAGACCCAGTACTTC; cdr3_aa: CASSLSGLGETQYF
d_call: NA; clone_size: NA; v_call: TRBV18; j_call: TRBJ2-7; cdr3_nt: TGTGCCAGCTCACCACCTGCGACTGAATTCTACGAGCAGTACTTC; cdr3_aa: CASSPPATEFYEQYF
d_call: TRBD2; clone_size: NA; v_call: TRBV30; j_call: TRBJ2-4; cdr3_nt: TGTGCCTGGAGTGACACAGCGGGGGCCCCAATTGACTTC; cdr3_aa: CAWSDTAGAPIDF
d_call: NA; clone_size: few; v_call: TRBV24-1; j_call: TRBJ1-2; cdr3_nt: TGTGCCACCAGTGACTATTACGGGGTTGGCTACACCTTC; cdr3_aa: CATSDYYGVGYTF
d_call: NA; clone_size: NA; v_call: TRBV3-1/TRBV3-2; j_call: TRBJ1-5; cdr3_nt: TGTGCCAGCAGCCAAGGCGGACACTTCGGCGGCAATCAGCCCCAGCATTTT; cdr3_aa: CASSQGGHFGGNQPQHF
d_call: TRBD2; clone_size: NA; v_call: TRBV15; j_call: TRBJ2-1; cdr3_nt: TGTGCCACCAGCAGAACCACCGGGAGGGGCTCCTACAATGAGCAGTTCTTC; cdr3_aa: CATSRTTGRGSYNEQFF
d_call: NA; clone_size: NA; v_call: TRBV19; j_call: TRBJ1-5; cdr3_nt: TGTGCCAGTAGTCCAGACAGCGTTGGTCAGCCCCAGCATTTT; cdr3_aa: CASSPDSVGQPQHF
d_call: NA; clone_size: NA; v_call: TRBV2; j_call: TRBJ1-4; cdr3_nt: TGTGCCAGTGGGGGGGCAAGAAATGAAAAACTGTTTTTT; cdr3_aa: CASGGARNEKLFF
d_call: TRBD1; clone_size: NA; v_call: TRBV15; j_call: TRBJ1-2; cdr3_nt: TGTGCCACCAGCAGAGGTACGGACAGGGGGCAAGGCTACACCTTC; cdr3_aa: CATSRGTDRGQGYTF
d_call: NA; clone_size: NA; v_call: TRBV11-3; j_call: TRBJ2-7; cdr3_nt: TGTGCCAGCAGCCCGAATACAGGGATGCACGAGCAGTACTTC; cdr3_aa: CASSPNTGMHEQYF
d_call: NA; clone_size: NA; v_call: TRBV15; j_call: TRBJ1-4; cdr3_nt: TGTGCCACCAGCAGAGGAGACAGCACTGAAAAACTGTTTTTT; cdr3_aa: CATSRGDSTEKLFF
d_call: NA; clone_size: NA; v_call: TRBV27; j_call: TRBJ1-4; cdr3_nt: TGTGCCAGCAGTTTAAGAGCAGGGGCAACTAATGAAAAACTGTTTTTT; cdr3_aa: CASSLRAGATNEKLFF
d_call: TRBD2; clone_size: NA; v_call: TRBV5-1; j_call: TRBJ2-1; cdr3_nt: TGCGCCAGCAGCTTCCTAGCGGGAAACAATGAGCAGTTCTTC; cdr3_aa: CASSFLAGNNEQFF
d_call: NA; clone_size: NA; v_call: TRBV19; j_call: TRBJ1-2; cdr3_nt: TGTGCCAGTAGTATCGACAGATCTAACTATGGCTACACCTTC; cdr3_aa: CASSIDRSNYGYTF
d_call: NA; clone_size: NA; v_call: TRBV11-2; j_call: TRBJ1-5; cdr3_nt: TGTGCCAGCAGCTTGTTTAGCCGGCTACTTCAGCCCCAGCATTTT; cdr3_aa: CASSLFSRLLQPQHF
d_call: TRBD1; clone_size: NA; v_call: TRBV5-5; j_call: TRBJ1-2; cdr3_nt: TGTGCCAGCAGCTTGGGGGACAGGGCCTATGGCTACACCTTC; cdr3_aa: CASSLGDRAYGYTF
d_call: NA; clone_size: NA; v_call: TRBV15; j_call: TRBJ2-1; cdr3_nt: TGTGCCACCAGCGATGGGTTACGGGACTCCTACAATGAGCAGTTCTTC; cdr3_aa: CATSDGLRDSYNEQFF
d_call: NA; clone_size: NA; v_call: TRBV19; j_call: TRBJ1-5; cdr3_nt: TGTGCCAGTAGTATAACTCCAGGGAGCAATCAGCCCCAGCATTTT; cdr3_aa: CASSITPGSNQPQHF
d_call: NA; clone_size: NA; v_call: TRBV12-3/TRBV12-4; j_call: TRBJ1-1; cdr3_nt: TGTGCCAGCAGTTTACTATCACCTGAAGCTTTCTTT; cdr3_aa: CASSLLSPEAFF
d_call: TRBD1; clone_size: NA; v_call: TRBV3-1/TRBV3-2; j_call: TRBJ1-2; cdr3_nt: TGTGCCAGCAGCCCGGGACAGGGGACCTATGGCTACACCTTC; cdr3_aa: CASSPGQGTYGYTF
d_call: TRBD1; clone_size: NA; v_call: TRBV5-1; j_call: TRBJ1-2; cdr3_nt: TGCGCCAGCAGCTTGGCTGGGACAGGGCCCTCCCCTAACTATGGCTACACCTTC; cdr3_aa: CASSLAGTGPSPNYGYTF
d_call: NA; clone_size: NA; v_call: TRBV3-1/TRBV3-2; j_call: TRBJ1-6; cdr3_nt: TGTGCCAGCAGCCCGAGAAGCTCCTATAATTCACCCCTCCACTTT; cdr3_aa: CASSPRSSYNSPLHF
d_call: TRBD2; clone_size: once; v_call: TRBV7-3; j_call: TRBJ2-5; cdr3_nt: TGTGCCAGCAGCTTAAGGGCGGCTAGCGGTCAAGAGACCCAGTACTTC; cdr3_aa: CASSLRAASGQETQYF
d_call: TRBD2; clone_size: NA; v_call: TRBV29-1; j_call: TRBJ2-3; cdr3_nt: TGCAGCGGACGACTAGCGGGGGGCCCCATGGCTACGCAGTATTTT; cdr3_aa: CSGRLAGGPMATQYF